This entry describes one TCR beta chain. Its binding antigen is unknown. Within one base of it there is no much larger clone, and no base qualities were kept. V loses 2 bases, J loses 8 bases, and the germline ends lie 12 bases apart. Counted from cysteine to phenylalanine, this CDR3 has 14 amino acids. The CDR3 DNA has 42 bases and is translated from base 1. For CDR1 and CDR2, the germline V gene (reference sequence) lists SEHNR and FQNEAQ. The data are from a study of vaccination effects on CD4 cells after COVID-19 (dated by TCRdb to between 2021 and 2022). About the full investigation: Each participant received two doses of an mRNA SARS-CoV-2 vaccine, either BNT162b2 or mRNA-1273. In both COVID-19 convalescent patients and infection-naive vaccine recipients, the study compared SARS-CoV-2 spike-specific CD4+ TCR repertoires from before mRNA vaccination with those from after it. Altogether, some ten COVID-19 convalescent patients and several SARS-CoV-2-naive healthy vaccine recipients made up the full study. In the study, cultures from other donors were sequenced using the Oncomine TCR Beta short-read assay on an Illumina iSeq 100.

Overall study outcomes, separate from this receptor: Only a small number of convalescent patients were included, and no early post-infection timepoints were available, which limited the study. Among healthy vaccine recipients, nearly all vaccine-induced clones were SARS-CoV-2 mono-reactive, and only 1 of 255 was cross-reactive with common cold coronaviruses. At late post-vaccination timepoints, both infection-induced and vaccine-induced clones showed marked clonal contraction, consistent with waning T cell responses.

In the ViraFEST assay, PBMC were stimulated with viral peptide pools, and TCR sequencing was then used to find antigen-specific CD4+ T cell clonotypes based on their expansion. After 10 days of culture, CD4+ T cells were isolated with the EasySep CD4+ T cell isolation kit. Healthy vaccine recipients had no prior SARS-CoV-2 infection, confirmed by negative nucleocapsid antibodies before and after vaccination. About 1.8 million PBMC per well were cultured with about 9.6 ug/ml peptides in IMDM containing approximately 4.5% human AB serum, around 9.7 IU/ml IL-2 and gentamicin. Half of the culture medium was replaced with fresh IL-2-containing medium on days 3 and 7. Unless noted otherwise, every peptide stimulation condition was cultured in triplicate wells. PBMC were separated from whole blood using Ficoll-Paque Plus gradient centrifugation and were then either cryopreserved at -140C or used fresh. The overlapping peptide pools covered the spike proteins of SARS-CoV-2 as well as those of the common cold coronaviruses HCoV-NL63, HCoV-OC43 and HCoV-229E. The QIAamp micro DNA kit was used to extract genomic DNA from the cultured CD4+ T cells.

Library prep was done by the immunoSEQ multiplex PCR assay. DNA from the CD4+ T cells that had been cultured and isolated underwent TCR beta CDR3 sequencing. As for the original processing: Non-productive TCR sequences were removed, reads were trimmed to the CDR3 region, and CDR3s of at least 7 amino acids were retained. The MANAFEST web app was used to identify antigen-specific clonotypes by comparing expansion in peptide wells with expansion in reference cultures. To be called positive, a clone needed expansion at FDR<0.05 compared with the reference and with all other wells, an odds ratio greater than 5, and a frequency greater than 0.1% in two replicate wells. Cross-reactive clonotypes were defined as significantly expanded in SARS-CoV-2 spike wells and in at least one common cold coronavirus spike condition. Levenshtein distance calculated with the stringdist R package was used to assess CDR3 similarity, and unrooted trees were constructed with ape in R 3.6.1. In TCRdb, the immuneACCESS table is reduced to in-frame sequences with V and J assigned. These tables do not hold every clone; where another copy was compared, an unresolved V gene accounts for under half, and the others remain unexplained. The V and J calls and clone size were taken over from that table, and D and trimming were inferred from the DNA. Within this sample are around 54,000 clones, with roughly 80% of them counted one time only. Together, the top ten hold around 2.4% of the sample.

The chain is assembled from TRBV7-9 and TRBJ1-4, with TRBD1 perhaps the D gene, on 6 matching bases. This specimen consisted of CD4+ T cells from PBMCs cultured with HCoV-229E spike peptides, obtained before COVID-19 vaccination. Read against the paper, the sample's cell subset or site label means: HCoV-229E spike overlapping peptide pool stimulation. This sequence originates from a human donor who received a COVID-19 vaccine. The DNA sequence is TGTGCCAGCAGCTTATTCACAGGGCAAGAAAAACTGTTTTTT. This is translated as CASSLFTGQEKLFF. Beyond the CDR3, the reference TRBV7-9 and TRBJ1-4 genes provide the residues; the full variable domain reads: DTGVSQNPRHKITKRGQNVTFRCDPISEHNRLYWYRQTLGQGPEFLTYFQNEAQLEKSRLLSDRFSAERPKGSFSTLEIQRTEQGDSAMYLCASSLFTGQEKLFFGSGTQLSVL.